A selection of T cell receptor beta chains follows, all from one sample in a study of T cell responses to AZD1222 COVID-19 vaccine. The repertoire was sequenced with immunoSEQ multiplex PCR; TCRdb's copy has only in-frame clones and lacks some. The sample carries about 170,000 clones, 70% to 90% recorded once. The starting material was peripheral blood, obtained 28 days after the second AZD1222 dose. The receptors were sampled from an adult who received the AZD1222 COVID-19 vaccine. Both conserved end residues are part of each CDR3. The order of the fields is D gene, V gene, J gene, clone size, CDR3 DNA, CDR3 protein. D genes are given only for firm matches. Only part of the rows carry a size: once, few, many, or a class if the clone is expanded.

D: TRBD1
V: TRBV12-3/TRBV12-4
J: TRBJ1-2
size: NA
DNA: TGTGCCAGCAGTAGACAGGGGATCTACGGCTACACCTTC
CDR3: CASSRQGIYGYTF

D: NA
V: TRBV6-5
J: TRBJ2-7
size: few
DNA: TGTGCCAGCAGTTCCCCGTGGGGGTTGGGCGAGCAGTACTTC
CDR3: CASSSPWGLGEQYF

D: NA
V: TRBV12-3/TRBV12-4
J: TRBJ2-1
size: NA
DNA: TGTGCCAGCAGTTTTAAGGGTTGGTCGGGGCAGTTCTTC
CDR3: CASSFKGWSGQFF

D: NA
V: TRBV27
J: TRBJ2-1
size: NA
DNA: TGTGCCAGCAGTTTAAGGCCCCGAGGCAATGCCTACAATGAGCAGTTCTTC
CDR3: CASSLRPRGNAYNEQFF

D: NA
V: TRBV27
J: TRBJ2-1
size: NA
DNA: TGTGCCAGCAGCCCCGGGACAACGGTTTGGGAGCAGTTCTTC
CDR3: CASSPGTTVWEQFF

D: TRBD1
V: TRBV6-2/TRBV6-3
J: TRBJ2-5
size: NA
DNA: TGTGCCAGCAGTTACGGGGGACAGGGCCAAGAGACCCAGTACTTC
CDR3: CASSYGGQGQETQYF

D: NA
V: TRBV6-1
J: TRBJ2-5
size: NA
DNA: TGTGCCAGCAGTGCAAGACAGGCGGGGCTCCAAGAGACCCAGTACTTC
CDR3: CASSARQAGLQETQYF

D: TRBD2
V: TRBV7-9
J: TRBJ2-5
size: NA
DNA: TGTGCCAGCAGCCCCAGCGGGGGGACAGAGACCCAGTACTTC
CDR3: CASSPSGGTETQYF

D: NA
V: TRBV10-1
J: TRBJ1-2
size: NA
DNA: TGCGCCAGCAGTGACCTGACTAACTATGGCTACACCTTC
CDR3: CASSDLTNYGYTF

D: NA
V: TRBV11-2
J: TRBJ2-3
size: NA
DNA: TGTGCCAGCAGCCTCGTAGGCGGGGCCACAGATACGCAGTATTTT
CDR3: CASSLVGGATDTQYF

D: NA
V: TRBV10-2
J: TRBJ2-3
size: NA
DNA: TGCGCCAGCGCCTCGCTCTTCACAGATACGCAGTATTTT
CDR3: CASASLFTDTQYF

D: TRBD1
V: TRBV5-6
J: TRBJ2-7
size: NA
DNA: TGTGCCAGCACCCCGCCCGCCAGGGCAGGGGGTTTTGGCTACGAGCAGTACTTC
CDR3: CASTPPARAGGFGYEQYF

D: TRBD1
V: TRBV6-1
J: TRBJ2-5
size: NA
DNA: TGTGCCAGCAGTGAGGGACAGGGGCCTATGGCCCAGTACTTC
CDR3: CASSEGQGPMAQYF

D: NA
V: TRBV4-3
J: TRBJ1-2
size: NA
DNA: TGCGCCAGCAGCCAAGATGGGGTCGGATATGGCTACACCTTC
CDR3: CASSQDGVGYGYTF

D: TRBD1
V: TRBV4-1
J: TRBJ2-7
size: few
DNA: TGCGCCAGCAGCCAAGCAGGGGGCTGGGGCGAGCAGTACTTC
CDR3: CASSQAGGWGEQYF

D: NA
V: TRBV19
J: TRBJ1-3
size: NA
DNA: TGTGCCAGTACCACCTTGGGTGGGGTTCGAAACACCATATATTTT
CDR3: CASTTLGGVRNTIYF

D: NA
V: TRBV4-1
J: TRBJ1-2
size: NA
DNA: TGCGCCAGCAGCCAAGATGACCGGGAGTGGAACTATGGCTACACCTTC
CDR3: CASSQDDREWNYGYTF

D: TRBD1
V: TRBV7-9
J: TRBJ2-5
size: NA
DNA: TGTGCCAGCAGCTTAGATGAGGGGGCGGTTAGAGAGACCCAGTACTTC
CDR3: CASSLDEGAVRETQYF

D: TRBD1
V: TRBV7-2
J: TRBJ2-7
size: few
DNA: TGTGCCAGCAGCCGCGACCCCGGGACAGGGTCTAAGGAGCAGTACTTC
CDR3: CASSRDPGTGSKEQYF

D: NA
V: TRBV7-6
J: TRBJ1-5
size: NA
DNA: TGTGCCAGCAGCTCCTCGGAGGGCGAGATGCCCCAGCATTTT
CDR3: CASSSSEGEMPQHF

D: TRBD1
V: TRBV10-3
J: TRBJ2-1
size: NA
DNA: TGTGCCATCAGTGACCCGGACAGGTACAATGAGCAGTTCTTC
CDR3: CAISDPDRYNEQFF

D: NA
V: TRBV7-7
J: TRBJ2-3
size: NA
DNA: TGTGCCAGCAGCTTAGGAGAGGGCACAGATACGCAGTATTTT
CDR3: CASSLGEGTDTQYF

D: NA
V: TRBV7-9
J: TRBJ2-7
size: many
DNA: TGTGCCAGCAGCCCTAGCCGGGACGAGCAGTACTTC
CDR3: CASSPSRDEQYF

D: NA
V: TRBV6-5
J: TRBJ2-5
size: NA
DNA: TGTGCCAGCAGGCACTCAGAGACCCAGTACTTC
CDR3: CASRHSETQYF

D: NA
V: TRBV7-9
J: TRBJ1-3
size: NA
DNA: TGTGCCAGCAGGGCTAACTCTGGAAACACCATATATTTT
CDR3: CASRANSGNTIYF

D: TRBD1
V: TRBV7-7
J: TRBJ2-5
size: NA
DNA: TGTGCCAGCAGCTTAAATGTGAGGGGACAGACCCAAGAGACCCAGTACTTC
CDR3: CASSLNVRGQTQETQYF

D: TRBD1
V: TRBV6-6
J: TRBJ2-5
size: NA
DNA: TGTGCCAGCAGTTACTGGACAGGGGAGACCCAGTACTTC
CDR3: CASSYWTGETQYF

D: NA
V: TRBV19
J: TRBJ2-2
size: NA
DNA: TGTGCCAGTAGTAGGGCTAGCCGGTTGACCGGGGAGCTGTTTTTT
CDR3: CASSRASRLTGELFF

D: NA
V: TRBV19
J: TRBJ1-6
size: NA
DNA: TGTGCCAGTAGCCCTATCCCGGGAGTGGGATGGGCACCCCTCCACTTT
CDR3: CASSPIPGVGWAPLHF